The TCR beta chain under discussion was sequenced for a study of shared clonotypes between healthy human individuals. Data came from immunoSEQ multiplex PCR; TCRdb stores just in-frame clones and leaves some out. The table includes nearly 1 million clones, about three quarters detected once. A CD45RA+ naive subset and a CD45RA-negative memory subset were split from CD4+ cells. Germline V CDR1 and CDR2: MGHRA, YSYEKL. The CDR3 extends over 17 amino acids. The V and J ends lost 4 bases and 1 base, in that order; junction bases with no gene match: 8. The V call is TRBV4-1, the J call TRBJ2-3, with TRBD2 matching 10 bases. The TCR comes from a man between 18 and 35 years old in good health. What was sequenced was memory CD4+ T cells sorted from blood. Subset reported: CD45RA-negative fraction. The CDR3 coding sequence is TGCGCCAGCAGCCGACTAGCGGGCAGGGGTCGCACAGATACGCAGTATTTT. Encoded protein: CASSRLAGRGRTDTQYF.